This T cell receptor beta chain is drawn from a study of low-dose radiotherapy and immunotherapy resistance in tumors. Across the study: 1 Gy per fraction was delivered to Cohort 2 every two weeks, for 13 Gy total over 26 weeks.

The sample's time point: before trial treatment. The CDR3 is 13 amino acids. The germline V gene has CDR1 DFQATT and CDR2 SNEGSKA (reference sequence). The germline V and J ends were trimmed by 0 bases and 2 bases, with 7 bases remaining between them. Primers used for first-strand cDNA, a TRAV- and TRBV-specific set, covered both alpha and beta chains. A roughly 21-cycle PCR with a constant-region primer and V-primer adapter amplified TCRs. TCRdb re-called the reads through MiXCR, storing one row per CDR3 protein. In the table there are more than 50,000 distinct CDR3 sequences, 25% of which are singletons. This clonotype occurred many times.

The receptor comes from a male donor with prostate cancer. The sample consisted of PBMCs, taken before treatment. This chain links TRBV20-1 with TRBJ1-2; D remains unclear. The CDR3 region is CSARDAGNYGYTF. The CDR3 DNA reads TGCAGTGCTAGAGACGCCGGAAACTATGGCTACACCTTC.